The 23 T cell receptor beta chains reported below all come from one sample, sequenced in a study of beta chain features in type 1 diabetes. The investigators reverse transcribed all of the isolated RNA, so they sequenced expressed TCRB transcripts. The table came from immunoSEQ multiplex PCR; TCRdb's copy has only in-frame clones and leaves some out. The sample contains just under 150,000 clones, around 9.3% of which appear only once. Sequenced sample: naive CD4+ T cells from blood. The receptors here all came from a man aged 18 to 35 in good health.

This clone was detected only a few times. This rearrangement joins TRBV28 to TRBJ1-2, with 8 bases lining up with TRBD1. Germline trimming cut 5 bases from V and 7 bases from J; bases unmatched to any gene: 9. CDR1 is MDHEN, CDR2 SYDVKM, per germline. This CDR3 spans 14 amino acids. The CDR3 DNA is TGTGCCAGCAGTCCCGGGACAGGACGAGGTGGCTACACCTTC. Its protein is CASSPGTGRGGYTF.

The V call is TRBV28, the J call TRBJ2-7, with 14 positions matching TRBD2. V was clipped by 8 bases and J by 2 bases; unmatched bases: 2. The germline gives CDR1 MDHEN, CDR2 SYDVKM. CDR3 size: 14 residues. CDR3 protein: CASGGLAGAYEQYF. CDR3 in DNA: TGTGCCAGCGGGGGACTAGCGGGGGCCTACGAGCAGTACTTC.

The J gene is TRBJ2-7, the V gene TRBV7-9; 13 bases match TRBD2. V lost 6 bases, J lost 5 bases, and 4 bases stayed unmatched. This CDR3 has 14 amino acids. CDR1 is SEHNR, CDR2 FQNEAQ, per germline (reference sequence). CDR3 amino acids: CASRVGLAGDEQYF. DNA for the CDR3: TGTGCCAGCAGAGTCGGACTAGCGGGGGACGAGCAGTACTTC. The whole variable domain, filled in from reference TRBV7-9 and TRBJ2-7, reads DTGVSQNPRHKITKRGQNVTFRCDPISEHNRLYWYRQTLGQGPEFLTYFQNEAQLEKSRLLSDRFSAERPKGSFSTLEIQRTEQGDSAMYLCASRVGLAGDEQYFGPGTRLTVT.

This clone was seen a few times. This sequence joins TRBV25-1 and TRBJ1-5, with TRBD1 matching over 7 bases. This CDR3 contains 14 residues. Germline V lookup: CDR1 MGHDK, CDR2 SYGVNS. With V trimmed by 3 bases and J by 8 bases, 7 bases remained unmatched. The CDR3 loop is CASSEAGGTEPQHF. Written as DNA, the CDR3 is TGTGCCAGCAGTGAGGCAGGGGGGACGGAGCCCCAGCATTTT.

CDR3 nucleotides: TGTGCCAGCAGCTTATCCGGGACTAGCGGGGCCTTGAGCACAGATACGCAGTATTTT. Its translation is CASSLSGTSGALSTDTQYF. The V and J genes are TRBV11-2 and TRBJ2-3, with 13 bases matching TRBD2. The CDR3 loop spans 19 amino acids. Looked up from germline, CDR1 is SGHAT and CDR2 is FQNNGV. J was trimmed by 0 bases and V by 2 bases; bases with no gene match: 8.

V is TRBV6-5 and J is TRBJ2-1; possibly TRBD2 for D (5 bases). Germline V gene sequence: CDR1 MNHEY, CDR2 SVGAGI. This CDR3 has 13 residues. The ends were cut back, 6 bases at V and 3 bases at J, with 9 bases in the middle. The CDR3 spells CASRDRDYNEQFF. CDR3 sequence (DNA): TGTGCCAGCAGGGACCGGGACTACAATGAGCAGTTCTTC.

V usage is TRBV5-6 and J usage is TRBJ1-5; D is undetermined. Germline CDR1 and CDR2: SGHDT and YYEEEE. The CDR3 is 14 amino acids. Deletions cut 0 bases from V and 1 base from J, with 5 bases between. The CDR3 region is CASSLERSNQPQHF. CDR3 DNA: TGTGCCAGCAGCTTGGAACGGAGCAATCAGCCCCAGCATTTT. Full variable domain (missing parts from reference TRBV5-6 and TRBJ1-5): DAGVTQSPTHLIKTRGQQVTLRCSPKSGHDTVSWYQQALGQGPQFIFQYYEEEERQRGNFPDRFSGHQFPNYSSELNVNALLLGDSALYLCASSLERSNQPQHFGDGTRLSIL.

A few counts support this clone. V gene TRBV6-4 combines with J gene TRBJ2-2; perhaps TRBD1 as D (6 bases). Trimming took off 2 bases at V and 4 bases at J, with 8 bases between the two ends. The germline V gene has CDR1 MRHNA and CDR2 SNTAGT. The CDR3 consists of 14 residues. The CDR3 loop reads CASSDQGTTGELFF. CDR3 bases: TGTGCCAGCAGTGACCAGGGGACCACCGGGGAGCTGTTTTTT.

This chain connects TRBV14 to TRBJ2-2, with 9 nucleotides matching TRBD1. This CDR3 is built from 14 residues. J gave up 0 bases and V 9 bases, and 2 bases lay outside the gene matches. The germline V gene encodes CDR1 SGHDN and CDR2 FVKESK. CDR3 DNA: TGTGCCAGTCGGGACAGGGCGAACACCGGGGAGCTGTTTTTT. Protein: CASRDRANTGELFF. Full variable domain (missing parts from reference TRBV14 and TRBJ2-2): EAGVTQFPSHSVIEKGQTVTLRCDPISGHDNLYWYRRVMGKEIKFLLHFVKESKQDESGMPNNRFLAERTGGTYSTLKVQPAELEDSGVYFCASRDRANTGELFFGEGSRLTVL.

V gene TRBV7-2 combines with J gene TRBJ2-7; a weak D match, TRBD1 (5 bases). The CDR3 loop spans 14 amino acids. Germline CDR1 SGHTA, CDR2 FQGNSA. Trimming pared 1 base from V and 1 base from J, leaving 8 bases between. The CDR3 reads CASSLEGWSYEQYF. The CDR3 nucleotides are TGTGCCAGCAGCTTAGAGGGGTGGTCCTACGAGCAGTACTTC.

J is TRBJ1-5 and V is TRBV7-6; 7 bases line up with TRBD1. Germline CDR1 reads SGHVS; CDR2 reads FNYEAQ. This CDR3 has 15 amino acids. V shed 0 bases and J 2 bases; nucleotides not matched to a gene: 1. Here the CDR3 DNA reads TGTGCCAGCAGCTTAGCAACAGGGGGCAATCAGCCCCAGCATTTT. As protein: CASSLATGGNQPQHF.

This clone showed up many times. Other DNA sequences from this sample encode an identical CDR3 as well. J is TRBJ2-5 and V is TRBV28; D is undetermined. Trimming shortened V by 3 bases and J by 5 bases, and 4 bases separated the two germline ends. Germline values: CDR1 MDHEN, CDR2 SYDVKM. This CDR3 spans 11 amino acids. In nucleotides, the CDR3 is TGTGCCAGCAGTTTGAGGGAGACCCAGTACTTC. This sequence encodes CASSLRETQYF. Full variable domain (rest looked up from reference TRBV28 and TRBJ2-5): DVKVTQSSRYLVKRTGEKVFLECVQDMDHENMFWYRQDPGLGLRLIYFSYDVKMKEKGDIPEGYSVSREKKERFSLILESASTNQTSMYLCASSLRETQYFGPGTRLLVL.

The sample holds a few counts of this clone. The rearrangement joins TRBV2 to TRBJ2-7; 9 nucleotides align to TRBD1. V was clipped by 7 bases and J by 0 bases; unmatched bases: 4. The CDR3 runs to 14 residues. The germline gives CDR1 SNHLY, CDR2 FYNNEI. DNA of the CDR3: TGTGCCAGCATGGGACAGGGCTACTCCTACGAGCAGTACTTC. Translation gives CASMGQGYSYEQYF.

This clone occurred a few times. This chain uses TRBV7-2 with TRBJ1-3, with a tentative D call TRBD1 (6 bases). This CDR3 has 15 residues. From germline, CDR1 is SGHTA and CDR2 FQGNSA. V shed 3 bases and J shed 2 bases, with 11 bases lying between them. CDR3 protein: CASSFPPGAGNTIYF. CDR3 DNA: TGTGCCAGCAGCTTTCCTCCAGGGGCTGGAAACACCATATATTTT.

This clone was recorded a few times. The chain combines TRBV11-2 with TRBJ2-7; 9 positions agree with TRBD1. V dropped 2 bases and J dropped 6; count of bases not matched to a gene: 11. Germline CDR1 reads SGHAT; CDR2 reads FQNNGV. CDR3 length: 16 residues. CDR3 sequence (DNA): TGTGCCAGCAGCTTATACAGTGGCCAGGGACAGGGCGAGCAGTACTTC. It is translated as CASSLYSGQGQGEQYF.

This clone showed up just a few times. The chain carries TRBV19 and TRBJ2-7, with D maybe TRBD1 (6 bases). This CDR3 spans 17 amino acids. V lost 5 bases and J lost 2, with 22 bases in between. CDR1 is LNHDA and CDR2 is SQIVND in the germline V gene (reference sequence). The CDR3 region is CASSSSPLGHSAYEQYF. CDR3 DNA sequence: TGTGCCAGTAGTTCCTCTCCCTTGGGACATTCTGCCTACGAGCAGTACTTC.

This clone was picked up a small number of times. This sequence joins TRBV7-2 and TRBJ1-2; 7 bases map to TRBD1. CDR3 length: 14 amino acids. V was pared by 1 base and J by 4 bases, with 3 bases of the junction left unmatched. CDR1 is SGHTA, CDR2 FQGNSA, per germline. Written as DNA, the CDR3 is TGTGCCAGCAGCTTAGGGACAGGTGTCTATGGCTACACCTTC. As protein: CASSLGTGVYGYTF.

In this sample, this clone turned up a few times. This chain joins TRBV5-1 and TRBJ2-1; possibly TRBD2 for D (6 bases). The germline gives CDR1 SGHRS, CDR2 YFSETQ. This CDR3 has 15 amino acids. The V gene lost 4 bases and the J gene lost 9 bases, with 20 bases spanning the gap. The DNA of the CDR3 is TGCGCCAGCAGCCGCTCGGGGACTCTGGGAGGTGAGCAGTTCTTC. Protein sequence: CASSRSGTLGGEQFF. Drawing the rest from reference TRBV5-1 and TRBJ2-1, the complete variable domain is KAGVTQTPRYLIKTRGQQVTLSCSPISGHRSVSWYQQTPGQGLQFLFEYFSETQRNKGNFPGRFSGRQFSNSRSEMNVSTLELGDSALYLCASSRSGTLGGEQFFGPGTRLTVL.

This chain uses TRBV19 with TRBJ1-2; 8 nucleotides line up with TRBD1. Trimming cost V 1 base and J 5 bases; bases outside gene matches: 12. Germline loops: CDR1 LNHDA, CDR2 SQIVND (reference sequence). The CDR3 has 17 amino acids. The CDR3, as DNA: TGTGCCAGTAGTATAGCTGGGGCTCCGGGACAGGCGTATGGCTACACCTTC. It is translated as CASSIAGAPGQAYGYTF.

The DNA for the CDR3 is TGTGCCAGCAGTCGCGCAGGGGTTTACGAGCAGTACTTC. The encoded protein is CASSRAGVYEQYF. This sequence joins TRBV27 and TRBJ2-7; maybe TRBD1 (6 bases). CDR1 and CDR2 (germline): MNHEY, SMNVEV (reference sequence). There are 13 residues in the CDR3. Trimming left V 5 bases short and J 4 bases short, with 12 bases between.

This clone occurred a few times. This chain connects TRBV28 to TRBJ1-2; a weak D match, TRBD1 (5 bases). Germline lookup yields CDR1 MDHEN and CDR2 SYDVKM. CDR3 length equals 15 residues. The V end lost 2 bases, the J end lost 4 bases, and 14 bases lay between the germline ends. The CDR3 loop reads CASSLRATVVYGYTF. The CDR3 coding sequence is TGTGCCAGCAGTTTACGGGCGACAGTAGTCTATGGCTACACCTTC.

The CDR3 DNA follows: TGTGCCAGCAGCTTTACAGGGACCGGGGAGCTGTTTTTT. It specifies CASSFTGTGELFF. The rearrangement links TRBV7-2 to TRBJ2-2; possible D gene TRBD1, 6 bases. The CDR3 is made up of 13 amino acids. V was pared by 3 bases and J by 5 bases, with 7 bases between. The germline gives CDR1 SGHTA, CDR2 FQGNSA.

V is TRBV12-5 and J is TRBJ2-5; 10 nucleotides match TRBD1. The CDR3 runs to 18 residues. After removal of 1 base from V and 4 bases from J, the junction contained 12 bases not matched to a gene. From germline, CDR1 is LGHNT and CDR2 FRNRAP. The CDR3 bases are TGTGCTAGTGGTTTGGATAGGGACAGGGGAGGACATGTAGAGACCCAGTACTTC. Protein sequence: CASGLDRDRGGHVETQYF. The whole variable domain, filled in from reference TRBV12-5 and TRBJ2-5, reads DARVTQTPRHKVTEMGQEVTMRCQPILGHNTVFWYRQTMMQGLELLAYFRNRAPLDDSGMPKDRFSAEMPDATLATLKIQPSEPRDSAVYFCASGLDRDRGGHVETQYFGPGTRLLVL.